This T cell receptor beta chain emerged from a study of radiotherapy plus CTLA-4 blockade in lung cancer. Overall study: In about 20% of patients, objective responses were seen; 30% to 35% had disease control. Study outcomes and limitations: Following radiotherapy plus ipilimumab, tumor-derived TCR clones expanded in the blood.

The CDR3 has 15 residues. With 1 base removed from V and 3 bases from J, the gap between germline ends came to 10 bases. CDR1 and CDR2 from the germline V gene are SGHNT and YYREEE (reference sequence). Remarks on this clone: The antigen is unknown.

Profiled with immunoSEQ multiplex PCR; TCRdb holds only in-frame clones, not every one. The sample yields approximately 89,000 clones, around 79% seen once. The rearrangement joins TRBV5-4 to TRBJ1-4; unclear D gene. This material consisted of peripheral blood, taken from a patient treated with radiotherapy plus ipilimumab. The sequence derives from a human donor with non-small cell lung cancer who had a partial response to radiotherapy plus ipilimumab. Some clones in this sample may be carry-over from other donors' samples. The CDR3 DNA reads as TGTGCCAGCAGCTTGAGTAACCGCGCTAATGAAAAACTGTTTTTT. It codes for CASSLSNRANEKLFF.